The 13 T cell receptor beta chains reported below all come from one sample, sequenced in a study of CD8 T cells in ankylosing spondylitis. TCRdb reprocessed the 5' RACE reads via MiXCR and lists one record per CDR3 protein. The profile covers about 390,000 distinct CDR3 sequences, with around 20% appearing a single time and approximately 15% taken by the ten largest. Antigen specificity for these receptors is unknown. Regarding the study as a whole: Ankylosing spondylitis blood seemed to carry a telltale TCR beta motif made of several highly homologous variants.

Material: blood, either unsorted or a sorted T cell fraction (not recorded which). The source of these receptors is a male donor with ankylosing spondylitis.

The CDR3 protein is CASSYQAGGAVDNEQFF. CDR3 in DNA: TGTGCCAGCAGTTACCAAGCGGGAGGGGCGGTCGACAATGAGCAGTTCTTC. The V call is TRBV6-2 or TRBV6-3, the J call TRBJ2-1; 10 bases are shared with TRBD2. The V and J ends lost 2 bases and 5 bases, in that order; junction bases with no gene match: 9. Germline CDR1 is MNHEY and CDR2 is SVGEGT. This CDR3 has 17 amino acids.

The chain has TRBV29-1 and TRBJ1-3; D is unclear. Between the trimmed V and J ends, which lost 4 bases and 3 bases, there was a span of 4 bases. There are 11 residues in the CDR3. CDR1 and CDR2 from the germline V gene are SQVTM and ANQGSEA. The CDR3 bases are TGCAGCGTTGGTTTTGGAAACACCATATATTTT. Its protein product is CSVGFGNTIYF.

This clonotype was seen a few times. The chain employs TRBV11-3 and TRBJ2-5, with 10 bases lining up with TRBD2. Unmatched junction bases numbered 9, after V lost 2 bases and J lost 9 bases. This CDR3 region has 15 residues. CDR1 is SGHNT, CDR2 YENEEA, per germline. The CDR3 DNA follows: TGTGCCAGCAGCTTAAATGGGCTAGCGGGAGCAGCCCAGTACTTC. Its translation: CASSLNGLAGAAQYF.

CDR3 DNA sequence: TGTGCCATCAGCGGGACGGGGCCAACCACAGATACGCAGTATTTT. It encodes CAISGTGPTTDTQYF. V is TRBV10-3 and J is TRBJ2-3, with D perhaps assigned TRBD1 or TRBD2 (5 bases each). Germline CDR1 is ENHRY and CDR2 is SYGVKD. This CDR3 spans 15 amino acids. Trimming cost V 6 bases and J 2 bases, with 15 bases left between them.

The V and J genes are TRBV15 and TRBJ2-1, with 10 bases fitting TRBD1. Unmatched junction bases numbered 4, after V lost 1 base and J lost 4 bases. Germline assignment: CDR1 LNHNV and CDR2 YYDKDF (reference sequence). The CDR3 is 16 amino acids. CDR3 DNA sequence: TGTGCCACCAGCAGAGGGGGGACAGGGGTATACAATGAGCAGTTCTTC. Amino acid sequence: CATSRGGTGVYNEQFF.

This clonotype was counted only a few times. The V gene is TRBV20-1, the J gene TRBJ1-1; D might be TRBD1 (5 bases). This CDR3 contains 13 residues. The ends were cut back, 1 base at V and 4 bases at J, with 10 bases in the middle. Germline CDR1 reads DFQATT; CDR2 reads SNEGSKA (reference sequence). The CDR3 DNA sequence: TGCAGTGCTAGAGGGTTAGGGGCCACTGAAGCTTTCTTT. The encoded protein is CSARGLGATEAFF.

The chain links TRBV20-1 to TRBJ2-1, with 10 bases fitting TRBD2. V shed 7 bases, J shed 6 bases, and the junction held 6 bases outside the gene matches. Germline V lookup: CDR1 DFQATT, CDR2 SNEGSKA (reference sequence). The CDR3 contains 13 residues. The CDR3 is CSGDSGRPNEQFF. The CDR3 coding sequence is TGCAGTGGCGATAGCGGGAGGCCCAATGAGCAGTTCTTC.

This clonotype was observed a few times. V gene TRBV5-1 combines with J gene TRBJ2-7; D gene uncertain. The CDR3 is 11 amino acids. V was trimmed by 4 bases and J by 6 bases, leaving 8 bases between them. From germline, CDR1 is SGHRS and CDR2 YFSETQ. The CDR3 loop reads CASSVRSEQYF. The DNA for the CDR3 is TGCGCCAGCAGCGTTAGAAGCGAGCAGTACTTC.

The chain recombines TRBV10-3 with TRBJ2-7; 13 bases align to TRBD2. The CDR3 is 17 amino acids. Per germline, CDR1 ENHRY and CDR2 SYGVKD. V shed 5 bases, J shed 3 bases, and the junction held 10 bases outside the gene matches. CDR3 protein: CAISTSGRAPWRYEQYF. CDR3 nucleotides: TGTGCCATCAGTACTAGCGGGAGGGCGCCGTGGCGCTACGAGCAGTACTTC.

This clonotype has a handful of counts. The V gene is TRBV4-3, the J gene TRBJ2-1; the D is unclear. Trimming shortened V by 0 bases and J by 3 bases, and 12 bases separated the two germline ends. The germline V gene has CDR1 LGHNA and CDR2 YSLEER. This CDR3 is built from 16 residues. For the CDR3, the DNA is TGCGCCAGCAGCCAAGACGGAGTGGGTCGCTACAATGAGCAGTTCTTC. The encoded protein is CASSQDGVGRYNEQFF.

This clonotype was picked up a small number of times. The genes are TRBV25-1 and TRBJ2-7; TRBD2 matches 8 bases. This CDR3 has 14 residues. CDR1 is MGHDK and CDR2 is SYGVNS in the germline V gene. The ends lost 3 bases at V and 0 bases at J; junction bases unmatched: 1. The CDR3: CASSERGASYEQYF. DNA of the CDR3: TGTGCCAGCAGTGAGCGGGGGGCCTCCTACGAGCAGTACTTC.

The chain joins TRBV5-5 to TRBJ2-5, with 9 bases aligning to TRBD1. The V gene end was trimmed by 4 bases and the J gene end by 4 bases; junction bases not matched to a gene: 8. The CDR3 consists of 15 residues. CDR1 is SGHKS and CDR2 is YYEKEE in the germline V gene (reference sequence). CDR3: CASSDPGTGRETQYF. As DNA, the CDR3 is TGTGCCAGCAGCGATCCCGGGACAGGGCGAGAGACCCAGTACTTC.

This clonotype was picked up many times. The J gene is TRBJ2-5, the V gene TRBV5-1, with TRBD2 matching 7 bases. Trimming took 3 bases from V and 2 from J; bases not matched to a gene: 10. Germline-derived CDR1 and CDR2 are SGHRS and YFSETQ. There are 16 residues in the CDR3. The CDR3 nucleotides are TGCGCCAGCAGCTCAACTCCGGGGAGGGCGCAAGAGACCCAGTACTTC. It is translated as CASSSTPGRAQETQYF.